These 2 T cell receptor beta chains were sequenced from one sample in a study of OX40 agonist ivuxolimab in advanced cancers. TCRdb keeps only in-frame clones here, not all; method: immunoSEQ multiplex PCR. The data contain approximately 66,000 clones, around four fifths of them seen just once; the ten biggest clones take up 3% to 4%. Sequencing used CD4+ or CD8+ T cells sorted from blood, obtained in a trial of the OX40 agonist ivuxolimab. The receptor source for this set is an adult with an advanced solid tumor such as melanoma, head and neck, liver or kidney cancer.

The chain has TRBV18 and TRBJ1-1; unclear D gene. Germline V gene lookup returns CDR1 KGHSH and CDR2 LQKENI. Trimming removed 6 bases at V and 7 bases at J, with 12 bases between. The CDR3 runs 12 residues. DNA of the CDR3: TGTGCCAGCTCCCCTACGGTGATTGAAGCTTTCTTT. The encoded protein is CASSPTVIEAFF. The full variable domain, in which reference TRBV18 and TRBJ1-1 provide the parts outside the CDR3, is NAGVMQNPRHLVRRRGQEARLRCSPMKGHSHVYWYRQLPEEGLKFMVYLQKENIIDESGMPKERFSAEFPKEGPSILRIQQVVRGDSAAYFCASSPTVIEAFFGQGTRLTVV.

This chain links TRBV2 with TRBJ2-7, with a tentative D call TRBD1 (5 bases). CDR1 and CDR2 (germline): SNHLY, FYNNEI. V was trimmed by 2 bases and J by 0 bases, leaving 8 bases between them. The CDR3 runs 14 residues. The CDR3 reads CASSEQGASYEQYF. In DNA form, the CDR3 reads TGTGCCAGCAGTGAACAGGGCGCCTCCTACGAGCAGTACTTC.